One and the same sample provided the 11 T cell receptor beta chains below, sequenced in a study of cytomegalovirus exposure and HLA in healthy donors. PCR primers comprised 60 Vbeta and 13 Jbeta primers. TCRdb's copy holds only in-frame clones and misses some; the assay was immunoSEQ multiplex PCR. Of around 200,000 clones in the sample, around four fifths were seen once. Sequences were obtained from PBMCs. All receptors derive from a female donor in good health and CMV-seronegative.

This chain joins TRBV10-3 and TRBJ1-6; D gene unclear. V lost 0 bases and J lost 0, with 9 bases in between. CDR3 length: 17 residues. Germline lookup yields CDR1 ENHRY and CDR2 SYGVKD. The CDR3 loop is CAISESAVSSYNSPLHF. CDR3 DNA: TGTGCCATCAGTGAGTCGGCGGTGAGCTCCTATAATTCACCCCTCCACTTT.

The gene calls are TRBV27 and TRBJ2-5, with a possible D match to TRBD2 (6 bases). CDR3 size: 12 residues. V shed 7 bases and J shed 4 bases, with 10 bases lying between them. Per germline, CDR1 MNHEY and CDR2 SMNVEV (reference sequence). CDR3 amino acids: CASNTEGETQYF. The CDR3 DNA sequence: TGTGCCAGCAACACGGAGGGAGAGACCCAGTACTTC.

The CDR3, as DNA: TGTGCCAGCAGCCAAGCGGGGACTAGCGGGGCAAACAATGAGCAGTTCTTC. This codes for CASSQAGTSGANNEQFF. The chain recombines TRBV4-2 with TRBJ2-1; 13 bases line up with TRBD2. With V trimmed by 1 base and J by 5 bases, 5 bases remained unmatched. The CDR3 covers 17 residues. CDR1 and CDR2 (germline): LGHNA, YNFKEQ.

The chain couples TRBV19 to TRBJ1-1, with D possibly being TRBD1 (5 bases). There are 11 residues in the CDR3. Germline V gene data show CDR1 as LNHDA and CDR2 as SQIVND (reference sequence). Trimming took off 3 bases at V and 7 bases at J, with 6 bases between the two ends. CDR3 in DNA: TGTGCCAGTAGTATGCAGGGTGAAGCTTTCTTT. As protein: CASSMQGEAFF.

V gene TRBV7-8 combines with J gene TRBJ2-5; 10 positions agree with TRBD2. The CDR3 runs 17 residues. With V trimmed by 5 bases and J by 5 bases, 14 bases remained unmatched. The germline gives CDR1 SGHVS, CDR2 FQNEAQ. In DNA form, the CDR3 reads TGTGCCAGCAGCCAGGGACCAGCGGGAGGGCCCCGGGAGACCCAGTACTTC. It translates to CASSQGPAGGPRETQYF.

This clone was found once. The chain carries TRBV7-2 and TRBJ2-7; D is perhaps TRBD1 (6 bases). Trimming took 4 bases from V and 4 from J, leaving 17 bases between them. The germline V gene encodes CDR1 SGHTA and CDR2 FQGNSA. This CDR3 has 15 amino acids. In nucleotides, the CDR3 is TGTGCCAGCAGCTCCCTACCTGGGGGCGGGTACGAGCAGTACTTC. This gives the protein CASSSLPGGGYEQYF. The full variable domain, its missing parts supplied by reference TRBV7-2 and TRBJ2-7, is GAGVSQSPSNKVTEKGKDVELRCDPISGHTALYWYRQSLGQGLEFLIYFQGNSAPDKSGLPSDRFSAERTGGSVSTLTIQRTQQEDSAVYLCASSSLPGGGYEQYFGPGTRLTVT.

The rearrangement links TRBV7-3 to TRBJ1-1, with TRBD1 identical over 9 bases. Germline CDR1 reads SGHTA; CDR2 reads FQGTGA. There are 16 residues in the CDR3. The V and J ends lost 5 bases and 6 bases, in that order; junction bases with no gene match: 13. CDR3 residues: CASSVTSGTGNAEAFF. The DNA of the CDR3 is TGTGCCAGCAGCGTCACCTCCGGGACAGGGAATGCTGAAGCTTTCTTT.

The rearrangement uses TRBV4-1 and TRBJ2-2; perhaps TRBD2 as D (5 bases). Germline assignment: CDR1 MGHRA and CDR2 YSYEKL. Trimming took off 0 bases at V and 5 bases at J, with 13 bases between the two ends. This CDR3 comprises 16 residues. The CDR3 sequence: CASSQDDGSRTGELFF. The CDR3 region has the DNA TGCGCCAGCAGCCAAGATGATGGGAGCCGTACCGGGGAGCTGTTTTTT.

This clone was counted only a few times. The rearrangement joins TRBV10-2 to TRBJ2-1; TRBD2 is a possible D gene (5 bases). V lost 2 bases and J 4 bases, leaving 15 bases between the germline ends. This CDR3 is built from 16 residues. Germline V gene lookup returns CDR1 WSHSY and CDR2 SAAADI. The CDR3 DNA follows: TGCGCCAGCAGTGAGCTAAGGACTTCGACTTACAATGAGCAGTTCTTC. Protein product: CASSELRTSTYNEQFF.

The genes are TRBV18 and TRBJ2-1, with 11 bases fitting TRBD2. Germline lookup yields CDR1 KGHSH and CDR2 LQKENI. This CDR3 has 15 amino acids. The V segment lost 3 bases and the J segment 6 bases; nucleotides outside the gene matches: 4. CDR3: CASSPGTSGVNEQFF. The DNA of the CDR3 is TGTGCCAGCTCACCCGGGACTAGCGGAGTCAATGAGCAGTTCTTC.

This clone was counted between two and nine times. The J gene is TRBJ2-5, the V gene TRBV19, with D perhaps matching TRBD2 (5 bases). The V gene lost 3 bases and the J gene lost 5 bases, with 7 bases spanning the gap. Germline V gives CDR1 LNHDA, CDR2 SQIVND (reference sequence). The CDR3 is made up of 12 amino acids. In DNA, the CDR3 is TGTGCCAGTAGTATGAGGAGGGAGACCCAGTACTTC. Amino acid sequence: CASSMRRETQYF.